The 32 T cell receptor beta chains reported below all come from one sample, sequenced in a study of blood T cell repertoires in COVID-19. Assay: immunoSEQ multiplex PCR; the TCRdb copy retains only in-frame clones and omits some. The sample lists 150,000 or so clones; over 75% were seen once. Sequenced input: peripheral blood. The receptors shown here come from a man between 70 and 80 years old who had recovered from COVID-19.

The chain combines TRBV27 with TRBJ2-1; the match to TRBD2 covers 12 bases. The CDR3 runs 14 residues. In germline, CDR1 is MNHEY, CDR2 SMNVEV (reference sequence). V dropped 8 bases and J dropped 7; count of bases not matched to a gene: 6. The CDR3 coding sequence is TGTGCCAGCGCGCTAGCGGGAGGGCCGAATGAGCAGTTCTTC. Translated, it gives CASALAGGPNEQFF.

The chain employs TRBV6-1 and TRBJ2-7; D perhaps matches TRBD2 (6 bases). In germline, CDR1 is MNHNS, CDR2 SASEGT. V lost 1 base, J lost 6 bases, and 25 bases lay in between. There are 18 residues in the CDR3. CDR3 in amino acids: CASSEGLVRDYRPSEQYF. CDR3 DNA: TGTGCCAGCAGTGAAGGACTAGTACGAGATTACCGACCGTCCGAGCAGTACTTC.

The chain joins TRBV4-3 to TRBJ1-6, with TRBD1 as a possible D gene (5 bases). The germline gives CDR1 LGHNA, CDR2 YSLEER. This CDR3 spans 15 amino acids. Trimming removed 0 bases at V and 6 bases at J, with 9 bases between. As DNA, the CDR3 is TGCGCCAGCAGCCAAGAGGGCAGGGTTAATTCACCCCTCCACTTT. Its protein product is CASSQEGRVNSPLHF.

This clone is a singleton in its sample. The V call is TRBV6-2 or TRBV6-3, the J call TRBJ2-3; 8 bases agree with TRBD2. This CDR3 has 14 amino acids. Per the germline V gene, CDR1 is MNHEY and CDR2 is SVGEGT. Germline trimming cut 4 bases from V and 0 bases from J; bases unmatched to any gene: 0. The chain's CDR3 is CASSLAGSTDTQYF. The CDR3 DNA reads as TGTGCCAGCAGTTTAGCGGGAAGCACAGATACGCAGTATTTT.

This clone was found a few times. The V gene is TRBV5-6, the J gene TRBJ2-7; D may be TRBD2 (5 bases). Trimming removed 3 bases from V and 7 bases from J, with 20 bases in between. Germline lookup yields CDR1 SGHDT and CDR2 YYEEEE. The CDR3 totals 15 residues. CDR3 sequence reads: CASSSYEEAGLEQYF. In DNA, the CDR3 is TGTGCCAGCAGCTCGTACGAGGAGGCAGGCCTGGAGCAGTACTTC.

The chain carries TRBV18 and TRBJ1-1, with 7 positions matching TRBD1. The CDR3 contains 15 residues. J gave up 3 bases and V 6 bases, and 10 bases lay outside the gene matches. Germline V gene data show CDR1 as KGHSH and CDR2 as LQKENI. The CDR3 loop is CASSQRDSWDTEAFF. The CDR3 DNA is TGTGCCAGCTCCCAGAGGGACAGTTGGGACACTGAAGCTTTCTTT.

V is TRBV6-5 and J is TRBJ2-7, with TRBD2 identical over 7 bases. Germline assignment: CDR1 MNHEY and CDR2 SVGAGI. The V and J ends lost 6 bases and 4 bases, in that order; junction bases with no gene match: 9. The CDR3 spans 14 residues. The CDR3 region is CASRSGNPLYEQYF. DNA of the CDR3: TGTGCCAGCAGGAGCGGGAATCCCCTATACGAGCAGTACTTC.

The CDR3 sequence is CASSLEAERSGELFF. CDR3 nucleotides: TGCGCCAGCAGCTTGGAAGCGGAGAGGTCCGGGGAGCTGTTTTTT. V usage is TRBV5-1 and J usage is TRBJ2-2; maybe TRBD2 (5 bases). CDR1 and CDR2 from the germline V gene are SGHRS and YFSETQ. The CDR3 length is 15 residues. V lost 0 bases, J lost 6 bases, and 12 bases lay in between.

The chain has TRBV6-5 and TRBJ2-7, with D uncertain. V lost 0 bases to trimming and J lost 0 bases, with 12 bases between them. Germline assignment: CDR1 MNHEY and CDR2 SVGAGI. CDR3 size: 16 residues. CDR3 coding DNA: TGTGCCAGCAGTTACTCTGTTAGCTGGAGCTCCTACGAGCAGTACTTC. Amino acid sequence: CASSYSVSWSSYEQYF.

The V gene is TRBV5-4, the J gene TRBJ2-1; TRBD2 is a possible D gene (6 bases). CDR3 length equals 15 residues. V lost 4 bases to trimming and J lost 0 bases, with 11 bases between them. Germline-derived CDR1 and CDR2 are SGHNT and YYREEE (reference sequence). The CDR3 sequence is CASSRDWSSYNEQFF. As DNA, the CDR3 is TGTGCCAGCAGCCGGGACTGGAGCTCCTACAATGAGCAGTTCTTC.

V is TRBV6-5 and J is TRBJ1-1; D is perhaps TRBD1 (6 bases). V was cut by 4 bases and J by 1 base, with 16 bases left in between. CDR3 length: 16 amino acids. Germline lookup yields CDR1 MNHEY and CDR2 SVGAGI. CDR3 nucleotide sequence: TGTGCCAGCAGTTCTTCTCAGGGGACGACGAACACTGAAGCTTTCTTT. Protein product: CASSSSQGTTNTEAFF.

The gene calls are TRBV7-2 and TRBJ2-2; TRBD2 matches 8 bases. This CDR3 region has 17 residues. Germline lookup yields CDR1 SGHTA and CDR2 FQGNSA. With 1 base clipped from V and 8 bases from J, the junction kept 12 bases outside the gene matches. CDR3 sequence reads: CASSLGSLAGKNGELFF. CDR3 in DNA: TGTGCCAGCAGCTTAGGGAGTTTAGCGGGAAAGAATGGGGAGCTGTTTTTT.

This chain connects TRBV6-6 to TRBJ2-3; 7 nucleotides align to TRBD2. The CDR3 sequence is 15 residues long. Germline V gene lookup returns CDR1 MNHNY and CDR2 SVGAGI (reference sequence). The J segment lost 8 bases and the V segment lost 0 bases, leaving 8 bases of the junction unmatched. The DNA of the CDR3 is TGTGCCAGCAGTTACTCAACGGGGGGAAGCGCTACGCAGTATTTT. Amino acids: CASSYSTGGSATQYF.

This chain joins TRBV7-2 and TRBJ2-7, with 9 positions matching TRBD1. Trimming took 8 bases from V and 4 from J; bases not matched to a gene: 9. The CDR3 consists of 14 residues. The germline gives CDR1 SGHTA, CDR2 FQGNSA. In DNA, the CDR3 is TGTGCCAGCCCAATCCCGGACAGGGGTTACGAGCAGTACTTC. Translated, it gives CASPIPDRGYEQYF.

In nucleotides, the CDR3 is TGTGCCAGCAGTTACGCAGAGGGCGGCACTGAAGCTTTCTTT. Protein sequence: CASSYAEGGTEAFF. The chain carries TRBV6-5 and TRBJ1-1; D is ambiguous. CDR1 and CDR2 (germline): MNHEY, SVGAGI. This CDR3 region has 14 residues. With 2 bases removed from V and 4 bases from J, the gap between germline ends came to 11 bases.

The genes are TRBV7-2 and TRBJ1-1; tentative D call: TRBD1 (5 bases). This CDR3 is built from 14 residues. V lost 1 base, J lost 0 bases, and 6 bases lay in between. Germline V gene lookup returns CDR1 SGHTA and CDR2 FQGNSA. CDR3 coding DNA: TGTGCCAGCAGCTTAGAGGGGATGAACACTGAAGCTTTCTTT. Translating gives CASSLEGMNTEAFF.

Comments on this clone: The conserved phenylalanine or tryptophan is not found at the CDR3 terminus, so this likely reflects a read error. No DNA is shown, since the ends of the CDR3 on it are uncertain; the CDR3 is the one TCRdb lists. The chain carries TRBV28 and TRBJ2-7; TRBD2 is the table's D call and was not checked against the DNA. The germline V gene encodes CDR1 MDHEN and CDR2 SYDVKM. Ends included, the CDR3 has 14 residues. CDR3 in amino acids: CASSFHGTGLGGAT.

CDR3 nucleotides: TGCAGCGTGGGGGACAGGGGTGAGACCCAGTACTTC. It specifies CSVGDRGETQYF. This sequence joins TRBV29-1 and TRBJ2-5; 10 bases map to TRBD1. CDR1 and CDR2 (germline): SQVTM, ANQGSEA. Trimming at V came to 6 bases and at J to 5 bases, leaving 3 bases not matched to a gene. The CDR3 runs to 12 residues.

The J gene is TRBJ2-7, the V gene TRBV7-9; TRBD1 might be the D (5 bases). Germline V gene lookup returns CDR1 SEHNR and CDR2 FQNEAQ (reference sequence). CDR3 length equals 14 residues. V lost 1 base and J 5 bases, leaving 12 bases between the germline ends. The CDR3 DNA sequence: TGTGCCAGCAGCTTAGTGTCAGGGCGCGACGAGCAGTACTTC. It specifies CASSLVSGRDEQYF.

This clone has a handful of counts. The V and J genes are TRBV3-1 (or the pseudogene TRBV3-2) and TRBJ2-1; maybe TRBD2 (5 bases). This CDR3 spans 14 amino acids. The V gene's germline CDR1 is LGHDT and CDR2 YNNKEL (reference sequence). V was cut by 3 bases and J by 3 bases, with 9 bases left in between. CDR3 in amino acids: CASSQAGDYNEQFF. CDR3 DNA sequence: TGTGCCAGCAGCCAGGCCGGGGACTACAATGAGCAGTTCTTC.

The genes are TRBV10-3 and TRBJ2-7; TRBD1 agrees at 9 bases. CDR3 size: 14 residues. J gave up 2 bases and V 2 bases, and 1 base lay outside the gene matches. Germline V CDR1 and CDR2: ENHRY, SYGVKD. CDR3 nucleotides: TGTGCCATCAGTGAGGGACAGGGGACCTACGAGCAGTACTTC. Translating gives CAISEGQGTYEQYF.

This rearrangement joins TRBV30 to TRBJ2-7, with 13 bases identical to TRBD2. Germline CDR1 GTSNPN, CDR2 SVGIG (reference sequence). The CDR3 spans 14 residues. The junction had 7 bases not matched to a gene; V was cut back by 8 bases and J by 3 bases. The DNA of the CDR3 is TGTGCCCGGACTAGCGGGAGAGGGGTCTACGAGCAGTACTTC. It yields the protein CARTSGRGVYEQYF.

The J gene is TRBJ1-3, the V gene TRBV30; 8 nucleotides agree with TRBD1. V dropped 4 bases and J dropped 2; count of bases not matched to a gene: 1. Germline V gives CDR1 GTSNPN, CDR2 SVGIG (reference sequence). The CDR3 totals 13 residues. In nucleotides, the CDR3 is TGTGCCTGGAAACAGGGGGCTGGAAACACCATATATTTT. This gives the protein CAWKQGAGNTIYF.

DNA for the CDR3: TGCGCCAGCAGCTTGGGGACAGAAGAAAATCAGCCCCAGCATTTT. It is translated as CASSLGTEENQPQHF. This sequence joins TRBV5-1 and TRBJ1-5; weak D call: TRBD1 (6 bases). Trimming took off 0 bases at V and 4 bases at J, with 11 bases between the two ends. This CDR3 is built from 15 residues. Germline V gene lookup returns CDR1 SGHRS and CDR2 YFSETQ.

This chain connects TRBV18 to TRBJ1-2; 7 positions agree with TRBD1. The CDR3 totals 15 residues. Germline V gives CDR1 KGHSH, CDR2 LQKENI. V was pared by 4 bases and J by 4 bases, with 9 bases of the junction left unmatched. The chain's CDR3 is CASSLETGQLYGYTF. DNA for the CDR3: TGTGCCAGCTCACTCGAGACAGGGCAACTCTATGGCTACACCTTC.

This chain links TRBV5-1 with TRBJ2-2; D is uncertain. The germline gives CDR1 SGHRS, CDR2 YFSETQ. The CDR3 covers 13 residues. Between the trimmed V and J ends, which lost 4 bases and 4 bases, there was a span of 8 bases. CDR3 sequence: CASSPRVTGELFF. The CDR3, as DNA: TGCGCCAGCAGCCCCCGGGTCACCGGGGAGCTGTTTTTT.

The chain joins TRBV27 to TRBJ2-7; D is ambiguous. The V end lost 2 bases, the J end lost 3 bases, and 11 bases lay between the germline ends. This CDR3 is 14 amino acids long. Germline CDR1 is MNHEY and CDR2 is SMNVEV (reference sequence). The CDR3 loop reads CASSLGLLNYEQYF. CDR3 nucleotides: TGTGCCAGCAGTTTAGGGCTACTGAACTACGAGCAGTACTTC.

The J gene is TRBJ2-7, the V gene TRBV5-4, with 12 bases lining up with TRBD2. Germline V gives CDR1 SGHNT, CDR2 YYREEE (reference sequence). The CDR3 sequence is 16 residues long. J gave up 6 bases and V 0 bases, and 7 bases lay outside the gene matches. The CDR3 sequence: CASSLASGRAEGEQYF. Here the CDR3 DNA reads TGTGCCAGCAGCTTGGCTAGCGGGAGGGCCGAGGGCGAGCAGTACTTC. Combining the CDR3 with reference TRBV5-4 and TRBJ2-7 gives the whole variable domain ETGVTQSPTHLIKTRGQQVTLRCSSQSGHNTVSWYQQALGQGPQFIFQYYREEENGRGNFPPRFSGLQFPNYSSELNVNALELDDSALYLCASSLASGRAEGEQYFGPGTRLTVT.

This rearrangement joins TRBV7-9 to TRBJ2-7, with D tentatively TRBD2 (6 bases). Germline V CDR1 and CDR2: SEHNR, FQNEAQ (reference sequence). This CDR3 contains 13 residues. The germline V and J ends were trimmed by 8 bases and 5 bases, with 16 bases remaining between them. The CDR3 DNA is TGTGCCAGCCATCAAGCGGAGGGCCACGAGCAGTACTTC. This translates into CASHQAEGHEQYF. Filled out from reference TRBV7-9 and TRBJ2-7, the complete variable domain reads DTGVSQNPRHKITKRGQNVTFRCDPISEHNRLYWYRQTLGQGPEFLTYFQNEAQLEKSRLLSDRFSAERPKGSFSTLEIQRTEQGDSAMYLCASHQAEGHEQYFGPGTRLTVT.

The CDR3 sequence is CASSFGTRDRYTEAFF. The CDR3 region has the DNA TGTGCCAGCAGTTTCGGGACTAGGGATCGGTACACTGAAGCTTTCTTT. This rearrangement joins TRBV7-6 to TRBJ1-1; TRBD1 is a possible D gene (5 bases). V lost 6 bases to trimming and J lost 3 bases, with 20 bases between them. The CDR3 is 16 amino acids. Germline assignment: CDR1 SGHVS and CDR2 FNYEAQ.

The chain joins TRBV5-4 to TRBJ2-7; 7 bases are shared with TRBD1. J was trimmed by 3 bases and V by 0 bases; bases with no gene match: 6. The CDR3 is made up of 15 amino acids. Germline CDR1 and CDR2: SGHNT and YYREEE (reference sequence). The CDR3 loop reads CASSLGKGASYEQYF. The CDR3 DNA follows: TGTGCCAGCAGCTTGGGTAAGGGGGCCAGCTACGAGCAGTACTTC.

This clone was recorded once. This chain uses TRBV3-1 (or the pseudogene TRBV3-2) with TRBJ2-1, with TRBD2 matching over 8 bases. The germline CDR1 and CDR2 sequences are LGHDT and YNNKEL (reference sequence). The CDR3 totals 18 residues. The J segment lost 8 bases and the V segment lost 1 base, leaving 16 bases of the junction unmatched. The CDR3 nucleotides are TGTGCCAGCAGCCAAGCTACCCCGCGGGCGGGAGGCCAGTATGAGCAGTTCTTC. This gives the protein CASSQATPRAGGQYEQFF.